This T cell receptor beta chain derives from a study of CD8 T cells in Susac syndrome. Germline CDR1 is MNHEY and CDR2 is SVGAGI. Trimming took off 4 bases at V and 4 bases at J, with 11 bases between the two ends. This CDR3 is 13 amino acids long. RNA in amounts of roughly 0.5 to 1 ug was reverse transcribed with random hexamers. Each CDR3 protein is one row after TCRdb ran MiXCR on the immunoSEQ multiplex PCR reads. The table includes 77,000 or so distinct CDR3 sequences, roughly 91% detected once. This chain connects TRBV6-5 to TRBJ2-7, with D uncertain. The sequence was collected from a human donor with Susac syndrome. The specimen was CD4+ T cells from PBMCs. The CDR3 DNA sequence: TGTGCCAGCAGTTCCTTCCCCTCTTACGAGCAGTACTTC. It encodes CASSSFPSYEQYF.